The entry below gives a single T cell receptor beta chain sequence along with its context. Many counts were recorded for this clone. Its antigen remains undetermined. Base qualities were left out, and no much larger clone turns up one base away. The data were taken from a study of persistence of HIV-infected CD4 T cells (dated by TCRdb to the early 2020s). Context from the whole study: CMV- and HIV-1 Gag-responding CD4+ T cells were isolated from ART-treated individuals so that antigen-driven clonal expansion of HIV-1-infected cells could be examined. Suppressive ART had been received by participants for a median of around eight years. The TCR cluster analysis across participants included 8 or 9 participants for CMV and 6 or 7 participants for Gag. Peripheral blood samples of up to roughly 180 mL were taken at multiple time points, with the exception of a couple of participants who underwent leukapheresis at a single time point. The clonality of all cells in each sorted population was measured by TCRbeta sequencing, and the clonality of infected cells was measured by proviral sequencing. The full study reports these points: Degenerate expanded CDR3beta sequences were enriched in antigen-responding cells, suggesting convergent selection of CD4+ responses to CMV and Gag. Significantly lower TCRbeta richness was observed in CMV- and Gag-responding cells than in anti-CD3/anti-CD28-responding cells, and higher oligoclonality was observed in CMV-responding cells than in CD3/CD28-stimulated and Gag-responding cells. The study involved few individuals and tested only a limited range of antigens. TCR oligoclonality correlated with proviral oligoclonality within the same sorted populations. Because the TCR analyses were done in bulk, restricting them to just the rare CMV-responding cells that actually carried HIV-1 proviruses was not possible.

The immunoSEQ hsTCRB assay version 4 in survey mode was used to sequence TCRbeta repertoires from genomic DNA. For TCRbeta sequencing, genomic DNA was diluted to around 11 ng/uL, with up to roughly 1 ug used per sample. Turning to the authors' computational methods: Analysis of the TCRbeta data was done in ImmunoSeq Analyzer 3.0, and diversity was computed on productive nucleotide rearrangements. Using the Immunarch R package, the improved Chao index served to estimate lower-bound TCR diversity and the Gini coefficient served to estimate clonality. When different nucleotide rearrangements encoded the same CDR3beta amino acid sequence, each rearrangement was treated as a distinct clonotype. Differential abundance analysis identified TCRbeta sequences significantly enriched in antigen-responding cells relative to anti-CD3/anti-CD28-activated cells. GLIPH2 clustered TCRs by predicted peptide-MHC specificity, both within individual participants and across merged participant data sets. TCRdb mirrors the immuneACCESS table, restricted to in-frame sequences. Some clones are absent from its copies; in checked studies, under half trace to an unresolved V gene, and the reason for the others is unknown. That table gives V, J and clone size, and the DNA gave D and trimming. For this sample the table gives about 50,000 clones, of which 75% to 85% were detected only once. The top ten clones comprise under 3.5% of the sample.

Including cysteine and phenylalanine, the CDR3 has 14 amino acids. The kept DNA is CDR3 alone, 42 bases in frame from the first base. CDR1 and CDR2, looked up from the germline V gene (reference sequence), are LGHDT and YNNKEL. The trim is 1 base for V and 5 bases for J, with a gap of 11 bases between the germline ends. What this sample's treatment or condition label stands for: suppressive antiretroviral therapy. Lysates of CMV-infected fibroblasts at about 9.3 ug/mL were used to stimulate the cells. Nonresponding CD40L-negative CD69-negative CD45RO-high memory CD4+ T cells were sorted as memory populations depleted of antigen-responding cells. HIV-1-infected adults in whom suppressive ART had been started during chronic infection were enrolled as participants. For at least 4 years, the participants' plasma HIV-1 RNA had been undetectable, below 50 copies/mL. To be included, participants needed a CD4+ T cell count above 400 cells/uL and a positive CMV serology. Before stimulation, PBMCs were isolated using density centrifugation and depleted of CD8+ T cells. For 15 to 20 hours, CD8-depleted PBMCs were stimulated with anti-CD28/CD49d costimulation, a CD40-blocking antibody, and enfuvirtide, which was added to prevent new infections. Sorting was done on either a Beckman Coulter MoFlo Legacy or an XDP sorter, and propidium iodide was used to exclude dead cells. For samples with more than one million cells, genomic DNA was extracted with the QIAamp DNA Mini Kit, and for all other samples the Quick-DNA Microprep Kit was used.

The chain uses TRBV3-1 (or the pseudogene TRBV3-2) and TRBJ2-5; the D gene cannot be named for sure. The sample in question was CD4+ T cells sorted from PBMCs after approximately 19-hour stimulation, obtained from a patient who received antiretroviral therapy. In the paper's terms, the cell subset or site label means: CD40L-CD69- CD45RO-high memory CD4 T cells not responding to CMV lysate. This TCR was sampled from an adult man with HIV who was CMV-seropositive. The CDR3 has the sequence CASSQGLDEETQYF. The nucleotide sequence is given as TGTGCCAGCAGCCAAGGGCTGGATGAGGAGACCCAGTACTTC.